This TCR beta chain was sequenced in a study of shared clonotypes between healthy human individuals. Overall study findings and caveats: Sharing of clonotypes among donors was expected to vary with sequencing depth. Few donors limited the genetic and exposure-history diversity represented.

Here immunoSEQ multiplex PCR was the method, and the copy in TCRdb shows in-frame clones only, minus some. The sample includes 2,500,000 or so clones, 85% to 95% of them seen just once. Healthy adults negative for HIV, lacking recent acute infections or vaccinations, served as donors. Into CD45RA+ naive and CD45RA-negative memory subsets, the CD4+ cells were split. This CDR3 is 19 amino acids long. In germline, CDR1 is SGHVS, CDR2 FNYEAQ. The V gene lost 1 base and the J gene lost 7 bases, with 29 bases spanning the gap. This clone was counted a single time. Its antigen is unidentified. The receptor was derived from a man younger than 35 in good health. The V and J genes are TRBV7-6 and TRBJ2-7; D is possibly TRBD1 or TRBD2 (6 bases each). Specimen: naive CD4+ T cells sorted from blood. Subset indicated: CD45RA+ positively selected. The CDR3 sequence is CASSLEKSAGGTRAPEQYF. The CDR3, as DNA: TGTGCCAGCAGCTTAGAAAAATCGGCGGGCGGGACAAGGGCCCCGGAGCAGTACTTC.